This paragraph reports one T cell receptor (beta chain). What it recognizes is unknown. The PCR was carried out with 60 Vbeta primers and 13 Jbeta primers. Generated by immunoSEQ multiplex PCR, the TCRdb table keeps only in-frame clones and is missing some. The sample consists of about 230,000 clones, roughly 78% of them appearing once. The CDR3 is made up of 14 amino acids. The junction had 3 bases not matched to a gene; V was cut back by 1 base and J by 6 bases. Germline V CDR1 and CDR2: LGHNA, YNFKEQ. This sample is part of a study of cytomegalovirus exposure and HLA in healthy donors. Study-level results: There were some public TCRs occurring in many donors, but most TCR sequences were rare.

The clonotype originates from a boy younger than 18 in good health and CMV-seronegative. The V gene is TRBV4-2, the J gene TRBJ1-5; 7 nucleotides align to TRBD1. Sequencing was carried out using PBMCs. The CDR3 spells CASSQAPGGQPQHF. For the CDR3, the DNA is TGTGCCAGCAGCCAAGCACCAGGGGGTCAGCCCCAGCATTTT.